This T cell receptor beta chain was captured in a study of T cell repertoires in cytomegalovirus infection. Study-level information: Indications came from public TCR beta signatures; they pointed to CMV infection and to a matching HLA type.

Study results and caveats: Cumulative public TCR beta family frequency identified carriers of CMV plus the relevant HLA.

The germline CDR1 and CDR2 sequences are SGHDT and YYEEEE. V dropped 1 base and J dropped 11 bases, with 12 bases sitting between them. The CDR3 extends over 12 amino acids. TCRdb called the reads again in MiXCR, with one record for every CDR3 protein. This sample yields 200,000 to 300,000 distinct CDR3 sequences, of which less than 9.5% are seen a single time; about 15% belongs to the top ten. Concerning this clonotype itself: Its antigen is unidentified.

The receptor comes from a human donor in good health (CMV status not recorded). Some clones in this sample may be carry-over from other donors' samples. Sequenced sample: PBMCs. The chain carries TRBV5-6 and TRBJ1-1, with D uncertain. CDR3 sequence: CASSLSSKMAFF. The DNA for the CDR3 is TGTGCCAGCAGCTTGAGTAGCAAGATGGCTTTCTTT.